This TCR beta chain was captured in a study of early T cells in non-severe SARS-CoV-2 infection. Tagging with unique molecular identifiers was applied to individual cDNA molecules. TCRdb re-called the 5' RACE reads with MiXCR, one entry per CDR3 protein. Of about 48,000 distinct CDR3 sequences in the sample, more than 6.5% are singletons; the top ten hold 5.8%. This clonotype was observed at least ten times. Trimming took 2 bases from V and 4 from J, leaving 12 bases between them. This CDR3 is 14 amino acids long. CDR1 and CDR2 from the germline V gene are MDHEN and SYDVKM. The gene calls are TRBV28 and TRBJ2-7; the D is unclear. The sample consisted of whole blood. This TCR came from an adult who was a healthcare worker with PCR-confirmed SARS-CoV-2 infection or an uninfected control (not recorded which). CDR3 nucleotides: TGTGCCAGCAGTTTAAGCTGGACGCCTTACGAGCAGTACTTC. Its protein product is CASSLSWTPYEQYF. Supplemented by reference TRBV28 and TRBJ2-7, the full variable domain reads DVKVTQSSRYLVKRTGEKVFLECVQDMDHENMFWYRQDPGLGLRLIYFSYDVKMKEKGDIPEGYSVSREKKERFSLILESASTNQTSMYLCASSLSWTPYEQYFGPGTRLTVT.